These T cell receptor beta chains were read from a single sample in a study of T cells in Graves' hyperthyroidism and ophthalmopathy. TCRdb reprocessed the multiplex PCR reads via MiXCR and lists one record per CDR3 protein. In the table there are 550,000 to 600,000 distinct CDR3 sequences, 40% to 55% of which are singletons. Sequencing was done on a sample of peripheral blood or thyroid tissue (not recorded which). The receptors stem from an adult woman with Graves' disease, either hyperthyroidism or ophthalmopathy (not recorded which). CDR3s include the opening cysteine and the closing phenylalanine or tryptophan. Fields, in order: CDR3 protein, clone size, CDR3 length, D gene, J gene, V gene. D genes are given only for firm matches. Part of the rows lack a size; the others show once, few, many or a class for expanded clones.

CDR3aa: CASSYIGTKEETQYF
abundance: many
len: 15
d_gene: TRBD2
j_gene: TRBJ2-5
v_gene: TRBV5-1

CDR3aa: CSVKTTEAFF
abundance: NA
len: 10
d_gene: NA
j_gene: TRBJ1-1
v_gene: TRBV29-1

CDR3aa: CACSARTMGPHEPQHF
abundance: NA
len: 16
d_gene: NA
j_gene: TRBJ1-5
v_gene: TRBV25-1

CDR3aa: CAGSQDLAAGETQYF
abundance: once
len: 15
d_gene: TRBD2
j_gene: TRBJ2-5
v_gene: TRBV7-2

CDR3aa: CASSQGGTEQYF
abundance: many
len: 12
d_gene: NA
j_gene: TRBJ2-7
v_gene: TRBV3-1

CDR3aa: CASTPDVIGETLHF
abundance: NA
len: 14
d_gene: NA
j_gene: TRBJ1-6
v_gene: TRBV2

CDR3aa: CSARGSRVSEAFF
abundance: many
len: 13
d_gene: NA
j_gene: TRBJ1-1
v_gene: TRBV20-1

CDR3aa: CASSLALAGTGANVLTF
abundance: many
len: 17
d_gene: NA
j_gene: TRBJ2-6
v_gene: TRBV12-3/TRBV12-4

CDR3aa: CSWGTEAFF
abundance: NA
len: 9
d_gene: NA
j_gene: TRBJ1-1
v_gene: TRBV20-1

CDR3aa: CSALSSQGNSPLHF
abundance: many
len: 14
d_gene: TRBD1
j_gene: TRBJ1-6
v_gene: TRBV20-1

CDR3aa: CASSQGEQFKQYF
abundance: many
len: 13
d_gene: NA
j_gene: TRBJ2-7
v_gene: TRBV5-5

CDR3aa: CASSWPGQGSTDNEKLFF
abundance: NA
len: 18
d_gene: TRBD1
j_gene: TRBJ1-4
v_gene: TRBV12-3/TRBV12-4

CDR3aa: CASSQMGRDEAFF
abundance: many
len: 13
d_gene: NA
j_gene: TRBJ1-1
v_gene: TRBV3-1

CDR3aa: CASSQVENEKLFF
abundance: many
len: 13
d_gene: NA
j_gene: TRBJ1-4
v_gene: TRBV2

CDR3aa: CASSQDRQQYF
abundance: many
len: 11
d_gene: NA
j_gene: TRBJ2-7
v_gene: TRBV3-1

CDR3aa: CASSEFGGSPVVNEQFF
abundance: few
len: 17
d_gene: NA
j_gene: TRBJ2-1
v_gene: TRBV2

CDR3aa: CASSLKLAAAYVLTF
abundance: NA
len: 15
d_gene: TRBD2
j_gene: TRBJ2-6
v_gene: TRBV5-1

CDR3aa: CASSDYSRTGRAEAFF
abundance: NA
len: 16
d_gene: NA
j_gene: TRBJ1-1
v_gene: TRBV25-1

CDR3aa: CAIAPEISQYNEQYF
abundance: NA
len: 15
d_gene: NA
j_gene: TRBJ2-7
v_gene: TRBV10-3

CDR3aa: CASSLGWVGAFF
abundance: many
len: 12
d_gene: NA
j_gene: TRBJ1-1
v_gene: TRBV7-9

CDR3aa: CASSLEGARTEAFF
abundance: NA
len: 14
d_gene: TRBD1
j_gene: TRBJ1-1
v_gene: TRBV11-1

CDR3aa: CASSRDRGQYF
abundance: NA
len: 11
d_gene: TRBD1
j_gene: TRBJ2-7
v_gene: TRBV7-9

CDR3aa: CASSSLQSGDSPLHF
abundance: NA
len: 15
d_gene: NA
j_gene: TRBJ1-6
v_gene: TRBV7-9

CDR3aa: CASSVGGNQETQYF
abundance: many
len: 14
d_gene: NA
j_gene: TRBJ2-5
v_gene: TRBV5-1

CDR3aa: CSAQYSTAFSGYTF
abundance: NA
len: 14
d_gene: NA
j_gene: TRBJ1-2
v_gene: TRBV20-1

CDR3aa: CASSARDVRKGWNEQYF
abundance: NA
len: 17
d_gene: NA
j_gene: TRBJ2-7
v_gene: TRBV2

CDR3aa: CASSPRGFGGTEAFF
abundance: many
len: 15
d_gene: NA
j_gene: TRBJ1-1
v_gene: TRBV13

CDR3aa: CASSFKTLNSPLHF
abundance: few
len: 14
d_gene: NA
j_gene: TRBJ1-6
v_gene: TRBV7-8

CDR3aa: CASSQGQTYDGYTF
abundance: NA
len: 14
d_gene: TRBD1
j_gene: TRBJ1-2
v_gene: TRBV5-1

CDR3aa: CASTTSPLAGVTWYF
abundance: NA
len: 15
d_gene: TRBD2
j_gene: TRBJ2-7
v_gene: TRBV28

CDR3aa: CASSRDRPELNYGYTF
abundance: many
len: 16
d_gene: TRBD1
j_gene: TRBJ1-2
v_gene: TRBV5-1

CDR3aa: CAISERAGTQYF
abundance: NA
len: 12
d_gene: NA
j_gene: TRBJ2-5
v_gene: TRBV10-3

CDR3aa: CASSLEVAPGEQYF
abundance: many
len: 14
d_gene: NA
j_gene: TRBJ2-7
v_gene: TRBV5-1

CDR3aa: CASSVGNRVVETQYF
abundance: NA
len: 15
d_gene: NA
j_gene: TRBJ2-5
v_gene: TRBV9

CDR3aa: CASSPSILLVPVYGYTF
abundance: NA
len: 17
d_gene: NA
j_gene: TRBJ1-2
v_gene: TRBV7-8

CDR3aa: CASSTSGVRELFF
abundance: many
len: 13
d_gene: NA
j_gene: TRBJ2-2
v_gene: TRBV19

CDR3aa: CASSRALNEKLFF
abundance: NA
len: 13
d_gene: NA
j_gene: TRBJ1-4
v_gene: TRBV7-2

CDR3aa: CASSLQGTGEQFF
abundance: NA
len: 13
d_gene: NA
j_gene: TRBJ2-1
v_gene: TRBV7-3

CDR3aa: CASSPTSGSPYEQYF
abundance: many
len: 15
d_gene: TRBD2
j_gene: TRBJ2-7
v_gene: TRBV5-1

CDR3aa: CASSPAGTF
abundance: NA
len: 9
d_gene: NA
j_gene: TRBJ1-2
v_gene: TRBV7-4

CDR3aa: CASSLSQGSGGNTIYF
abundance: NA
len: 16
d_gene: NA
j_gene: TRBJ1-3
v_gene: TRBV27

CDR3aa: CSVEDRDRAKLFF
abundance: few
len: 13
d_gene: TRBD1
j_gene: TRBJ1-4
v_gene: TRBV29-1

CDR3aa: CSVVPGMGTEAFF
abundance: NA
len: 13
d_gene: NA
j_gene: TRBJ1-1
v_gene: TRBV29-1

CDR3aa: CASSQGFVGIGNQPQHF
abundance: many
len: 17
d_gene: NA
j_gene: TRBJ1-5
v_gene: TRBV4-1

CDR3aa: CASSATGRGYEQYF
abundance: many
len: 14
d_gene: NA
j_gene: TRBJ2-7
v_gene: TRBV9

CDR3aa: CASSGKQGRYTGELFF
abundance: NA
len: 16
d_gene: NA
j_gene: TRBJ2-2
v_gene: TRBV5-1

CDR3aa: CASSLGQGSRYEQYF
abundance: NA
len: 15
d_gene: TRBD1
j_gene: TRBJ2-7
v_gene: TRBV27

CDR3aa: CASSMSGANVLTF
abundance: NA
len: 13
d_gene: NA
j_gene: TRBJ2-6
v_gene: TRBV19

CDR3aa: CASSEDDSYEQYF
abundance: many
len: 13
d_gene: NA
j_gene: TRBJ2-7
v_gene: TRBV9

CDR3aa: CSANRAPLDGPQHF
abundance: many
len: 14
d_gene: NA
j_gene: TRBJ1-5
v_gene: TRBV20-1